A single sample gave rise to the 26 T cell receptor beta chains below, sequenced in a study of T-cell memory formation after mild COVID-19. TCRdb passed the 5' RACE reads through MiXCR, listing each CDR3 protein once. The data show fewer than 650,000 distinct CDR3 sequences, roughly 17% seen once. The sample comprised PBMCs or a T cell subset sorted from them (not recorded which). The receptor source for this set is an adult woman who had mild COVID-19 (a few samples of this study predate the infection). Cell type and time point are not known.

The chain has TRBV11-3 and TRBJ1-4; no clear D. The CDR3 sequence is 17 residues long. Trimming cost V 5 bases and J 0 bases, with 16 bases left between them. Looked up from germline, CDR1 is SGHNT and CDR2 is YENEEA. The CDR3 nucleotides are TGTGCCAGCAGCGGTACCGGCAAGGATTCAACTAATGAAAAACTGTTTTTT. Protein sequence: CASSGTGKDSTNEKLFF.

This clonotype was picked up a small number of times. The chain is built from TRBV7-9 and TRBJ1-5; D is unclear. The germline V gene encodes CDR1 SEHNR and CDR2 FQNEAQ (reference sequence). The length of the CDR3 is 14 residues. Trimming removed 3 bases at V and 6 bases at J, with 12 bases between. CDR3 nucleotide sequence: TGTGCCAGCAGCTTCGATGGAAGTGGTCAGCCCCAGCATTTT. Its translation: CASSFDGSGQPQHF. Full variable domain (rest looked up from reference TRBV7-9 and TRBJ1-5): DTGVSQNPRHKITKRGQNVTFRCDPISEHNRLYWYRQTLGQGPEFLTYFQNEAQLEKSRLLSDRFSAERPKGSFSTLEIQRTEQGDSAMYLCASSFDGSGQPQHFGDGTRLSIL.

Regarding this clonotype: The junction departs from the called germline gene at one end, perhaps through a read error. The V call is TRBV5-1, the J call TRBJ2-2, with D perhaps matching TRBD2 (5 bases). The CDR3 covers 15 residues. Germline V CDR1 and CDR2: SGHRS, YFSETQ. CDR3 in DNA: TGCGCCAGCAGCCCAGCAGAATTAAACACCGGGGAGCAGTTTTTT. Translation gives CASSPAELNTGEQFF.

The chain links TRBV7-2 to TRBJ2-1; D unresolved. The CDR3 runs 16 residues. CDR1 and CDR2 from the germline V gene are SGHTA and FQGNSA. V lost 1 base and J lost 0, with 10 bases in between. CDR3 coding DNA: TGTGCCAGCAGCTTAGAGCCGCAGGTCTCCTACAATGAGCAGTTCTTC. Translation: CASSLEPQVSYNEQFF.

This clonotype was picked up a small number of times. The rearrangement links TRBV6-1 to TRBJ2-7; D call uncertain. Trimming left V 6 bases short and J 3 bases short, with 9 bases between. CDR1 MNHNS and CDR2 SASEGT come from the germline V gene. The CDR3 runs 12 residues. CDR3 in DNA: TGTGCCAGCAGCGGATCCTTCTACGAGCAGTACTTC. Translated: CASSGSFYEQYF.

This clonotype was observed at least ten times. The V call is TRBV29-1, the J call TRBJ2-1, with no clear D. V was pared by 4 bases and J by 6 bases, with 10 bases between. The CDR3 spans 12 residues. The germline V gene encodes CDR1 SQVTM and CDR2 ANQGSEA. The CDR3, as DNA: TGCAGCGTTGGCTCGGGTCTCAATGAGCAGTTCTTC. Amino acids: CSVGSGLNEQFF.

A few counts support this clonotype. This chain joins TRBV6-6 and TRBJ2-4; D tentatively reads TRBD1 or TRBD2 (6 bases each). V was clipped by 10 bases and J by 6 bases, with 16 bases between them. This CDR3 spans 13 amino acids. CDR1 and CDR2 from the germline V gene are MNHNY and SVGAGI (reference sequence). CDR3 protein: CATTDGGRNIQYF. The CDR3 nucleotides read TGTGCCACCACGGATGGGGGGCGAAACATTCAGTACTTC.

The table lists this clonotype with a few counts. This could be a read error, since a much larger clone is one nucleotide away. This sequence joins TRBV10-3 and TRBJ1-1; D remains ambiguous. CDR3 length equals 13 residues. CDR1 is ENHRY, CDR2 SYGVKD, per germline. V lost 2 bases and J 1 base, leaving 5 bases between the germline ends. CDR3 protein: CAISETENTEAFF. The CDR3 nucleotides are TGTGCCATCAGTGAGACAGAGAACACTGAAGCTTTCTTT.

J is TRBJ2-1 and V is TRBV5-1, with a possible D match to TRBD1 (5 bases). The V end was cut by 1 base, the J end by 4 bases, with 12 bases between. This CDR3 has 15 residues. Looked up from germline, CDR1 is SGHRS and CDR2 is YFSETQ. The chain's CDR3 is CASSLSQGWYNEQFF. The CDR3 nucleotides are TGCGCCAGCAGCTTGAGCCAGGGCTGGTACAATGAGCAGTTCTTC.

The chain carries TRBV5-1 and TRBJ2-5; D perhaps matches TRBD1 (5 bases). The V gene lost 5 bases and the J gene lost 2 bases, with 10 bases spanning the gap. CDR1 and CDR2 from the germline V gene are SGHRS and YFSETQ. This CDR3 is 13 amino acids long. This chain's CDR3 is CASSSREQETQYF. As DNA, the CDR3 is TGCGCCAGCAGTTCCAGGGAACAAGAGACCCAGTACTTC.

This clonotype occurred a few times. CDR3 loop: CASSSGLALNEQFF. Written as DNA, the CDR3 is TGTGCCAGCAGTTCGGGACTAGCACTCAATGAGCAGTTCTTC. The chain couples TRBV12-3 or TRBV12-4 to TRBJ2-1, with 9 bases matching TRBD2. This CDR3 has 14 residues. V shed 4 bases and J 6 bases; nucleotides not matched to a gene: 4.

The genes are TRBV2 and TRBJ2-1; tentative D call: TRBD2 (5 bases). This CDR3 is 16 amino acids long. Germline V lookup: CDR1 SNHLY, CDR2 FYNNEI. Trimming took off 6 bases at V and 0 bases at J, with 15 bases between the two ends. CDR3 residues: CASSLLAVGSYNEQFF. CDR3 coding DNA: TGTGCCAGCAGCCTGCTAGCTGTGGGCTCCTACAATGAGCAGTTCTTC.

This clonotype has only a few counts. V is TRBV3-1 and J is TRBJ2-1, with no clear D. Deletions cut 1 base from V and 8 bases from J, with 12 bases between. The CDR3 has 14 residues. Germline V gene lookup returns CDR1 LGHDT and CDR2 YNNKEL (reference sequence). Here the CDR3 reads CASSQGHGPDEQFF. CDR3 sequence (DNA): TGTGCCAGCAGCCAAGGGCATGGGCCGGATGAGCAGTTCTTC.

A few counts support this clonotype. The V gene is TRBV10-3, the J gene TRBJ2-5, with TRBD1 identical over 9 bases. The J segment lost 2 bases and the V segment lost 1 base, leaving 2 bases of the junction unmatched. The CDR3 totals 15 residues. Germline V gene data show CDR1 as ENHRY and CDR2 as SYGVKD. This CDR3 is CAISELDRGQETQYF. CDR3 coding DNA: TGTGCCATCAGTGAGTTGGACAGGGGTCAAGAGACCCAGTACTTC.

The V call is TRBV20-1, the J call TRBJ1-1, with D possibly TRBD1 on 5 matching bases. Germline V gene data show CDR1 as DFQATT and CDR2 as SNEGSKA (reference sequence). The CDR3 runs to 14 residues. The CDR3 loop is CRAHRGGDGTEAFF. The CDR3 region has the DNA TGCAGGGCCCACCGGGGGGGGGACGGCACTGAAGCTTTCTTT.

This clonotype has only a few counts. This sequence joins TRBV2 and TRBJ2-7; 9 bases line up with TRBD2. The junction had 4 bases not matched to a gene; V was cut back by 2 bases and J by 2 bases. Looked up from germline, CDR1 is SNHLY and CDR2 is FYNNEI. This CDR3 comprises 15 residues. Here the CDR3 DNA reads TGTGCCAGCAGTGAAAAACTAGCGGGCACCTACGAGCAGTACTTC. Translated, it gives CASSEKLAGTYEQYF.

This clonotype was observed a few times. The V call is TRBV6-5, the J call TRBJ1-2; 10 nucleotides align to TRBD1. The V gene end was trimmed by 6 bases and the J gene end by 8 bases; junction bases not matched to a gene: 9. CDR1 and CDR2 (germline): MNHEY, SVGAGI. The CDR3 contains 14 residues. In DNA form, the CDR3 reads TGTGCCAGCAGGTCAGACAGGGGGCCCGACGGCTACACCTTC. Translation gives CASRSDRGPDGYTF.

This clonotype was seen a few times. The V and J genes are TRBV5-1 and TRBJ2-3, with D perhaps given as TRBD1 or TRBD2 (6 bases each). CDR3 length: 16 residues. V lost 1 base, J lost 6 bases, and 18 bases lay in between. CDR1 is SGHRS, CDR2 YFSETQ, per germline. The CDR3: CASSLSGGLTHDTQYF. The CDR3 nucleotides are TGCGCCAGCAGCTTGTCTGGGGGGCTAACCCATGATACGCAGTATTTT.

The V and J genes are TRBV6-2 or TRBV6-3 and TRBJ2-3; TRBD2 agrees at 9 bases. Germline V gives CDR1 MNHEY, CDR2 SVGEGT. This CDR3 spans 16 amino acids. V trimming: 6 bases; J trimming: 4 bases; junction bases outside the gene matches: 11. The CDR3 DNA reads as TGTGCCAGCAGCCCCCAGCGCGGGAGGGCGCCAGATACGCAGTATTTT. Protein product: CASSPQRGRAPDTQYF.

The chain employs TRBV24-1 and TRBJ1-1; no definite D call. The CDR3 totals 17 residues. The V end lost 2 bases, the J end lost 5 bases, and 20 bases lay between the germline ends. Germline V CDR1 and CDR2: KGHDR, SFDVKD. The DNA for the CDR3 is TGTGCCACCAGTGATTGGAGAAATCGGATTGGAGCAACTGAAGCTTTCTTT. Translating gives CATSDWRNRIGATEAFF.

The chain is built from TRBV30 and TRBJ2-1; D may be TRBD2 (6 bases). The CDR3 runs to 14 residues. Germline CDR1 GTSNPN, CDR2 SVGIG (reference sequence). V lost 1 base and J lost 6, with 13 bases in between. The CDR3 nucleotides read TGTGCCTGGAGTGGGAGGGGCTTAATCAATGAGCAGTTCTTC. It translates to CAWSGRGLINEQFF.

This clonotype was recorded a few times. V is TRBV4-1 and J is TRBJ2-7; D is unresolved. Deletions cut 0 bases from V and 0 bases from J, with 12 bases between. The CDR3 is 16 residues long. CDR1 MGHRA and CDR2 YSYEKL come from the germline V gene. The CDR3 DNA reads as TGCGCCAGCAGCCAAGATGGGCCGAGCGTCTCCTACGAGCAGTACTTC. This encodes CASSQDGPSVSYEQYF.

The chain employs TRBV18 and TRBJ2-5; D assignment may be TRBD1 or TRBD2 (5 bases each). This CDR3 has 15 residues. The V gene lost 0 bases and the J gene lost 4 bases, with 12 bases spanning the gap. The germline gives CDR1 KGHSH, CDR2 LQKENI. CDR3 nucleotides: TGTGCCAGCTCACCACCGGGGACGGCGGGAGAGACCCAGTACTTC. Its protein product is CASSPPGTAGETQYF. The entire variable domain, with the rest obtained from reference TRBV18 and TRBJ2-5, is as follows: NAGVMQNPRHLVRRRGQEARLRCSPMKGHSHVYWYRQLPEEGLKFMVYLQKENIIDESGMPKERFSAEFPKEGPSILRIQQVVRGDSAAYFCASSPPGTAGETQYFGPGTRLLVL.

This clonotype has only one observation. The chain combines TRBV14 with TRBJ2-5; 13 nucleotides align to TRBD2. The trim removed 1 base at V and 2 bases at J, leaving 4 bases unmatched. The CDR3 is made up of 17 amino acids. Germline V gene lookup returns CDR1 SGHDN and CDR2 FVKESK. The CDR3 loop reads CASSQVGTSGTQETQYF. CDR3 in DNA: TGTGCCAGCAGCCAAGTTGGGACTAGCGGGACTCAAGAGACCCAGTACTTC.

There are a few counts of this clonotype. V and J are TRBV2 and TRBJ2-7; tentative D call: TRBD2 (5 bases). The germline gives CDR1 SNHLY, CDR2 FYNNEI. The CDR3 extends over 16 amino acids. V lost 4 bases and J 0 bases, leaving 16 bases between the germline ends. The chain's CDR3 is CASSVNLAESSYEQYF. Here the CDR3 DNA reads TGTGCCAGCAGTGTGAACCTAGCCGAAAGCTCCTACGAGCAGTACTTC.

The J gene is TRBJ2-1, the V gene TRBV5-1; D may be TRBD1 or TRBD2 (5 bases each). V was cut by 3 bases and J by 5 bases, with 12 bases left in between. The CDR3 has 14 amino acids. CDR1 and CDR2 (germline): SGHRS, YFSETQ. The CDR3 DNA follows: TGCGCCAGCAGCTCCGGGGCTTTAGACAATGAGCAGTTCTTC. Translated: CASSSGALDNEQFF.